Listed below are T cell receptor beta chains from one sample, sequenced in a study of blood T cells in healthy people across ages. Using its own MiXCR run on the 5' RACE reads, TCRdb lists one record per CDR3 protein. The table has hundreds of thousands of distinct CDR3 sequences, 22% seen once. The specimen sequenced was blood. Every receptor here comes from a man in his 70s in good health. The CDR3 runs from the conserved cysteine through the conserved F or W. The D gene is left open where the match is weak. Some rows have no size entry. The others give once, few or many, or a class for an expanded clone.

v_call	j_call	clone_size	d_call	cdr3_length	cdr3_nt	cdr3_aa
TRBV6-1	TRBJ1-4	few	TRBD1	15	TGTGCCAGCCGGGAAGGACAGGCCAATAATGAAAAACTGTTTTTT	CASREGQANNEKLFF
TRBV9	TRBJ2-5	-	-	13	TGTGCCAGCAGCCTCCAAGAAGGGGAGTCTACGTACTTC	CASSLQEGESTYF
TRBV20-1	TRBJ2-1	few	TRBD2	15	TGCAGTGCTTCCCCGACTAGCGGGATAATCTATGAGCAGTTCTTC	CSASPTSGIIYEQFF
TRBV25-1	TRBJ2-4	-	-	15	TGTGCCAGCACTAATACGGGGGGCACAGAAAACATTCAGTACTTC	CASTNTGGTENIQYF
TRBV6-2/TRBV6-3	TRBJ2-5	-	TRBD1	13	TGTGCCACCTGGGACAGGGGCCAAGAGACCCAGTACTTC	CATWDRGQETQYF
TRBV9	TRBJ1-5	few	-	13	TGTGCCAGTTCTACAGGGAACAATCAGCCCCAGCATTTT	CASSTGNNQPQHF
TRBV7-9	TRBJ1-2	-	TRBD1	15	TGTGCCAGCAGCTCCACAGGGGGCTTGGCGCGGGGCTACACCTTC	CASSSTGGLARGYTF
TRBV5-1	TRBJ1-6	-	-	14	TGCGCCAGCAGCGTTCGGGGGGCTAGTTCACCCCTCCACTTT	CASSVRGASSPLHF
TRBV7-2	TRBJ1-5	few	-	15	TGTGCCAGCAGCTTACAGGGGAACCCCAATCAGCCCCAGCATTTT	CASSLQGNPNQPQHF
TRBV7-9	TRBJ1-4	-	TRBD1	15	TGTGCCAGCAGCTTAGCGACAGGGGCTAATGAAAAACTGTTTTTT	CASSLATGANEKLFF
TRBV7-2	TRBJ2-7	-	-	14	TGTGCCAGCAGAACGACAGGTGTTAGCTACGAGCAGTACTTC	CASRTTGVSYEQYF
TRBV28	TRBJ1-4	few	-	12	TGTGGGACCAAAATGGGGCATGAAAAACTGTTTTTT	CGTKMGHEKLFF
TRBV5-1	TRBJ2-4	-	-	16	TGCGCCAGCAGCTTGGTAATGGATGGTGCCAAAAACATTCAGTACTTC	CASSLVMDGAKNIQYF
TRBV14	TRBJ2-5	few	-	13	TGTGCCAGCAGCCAGGTTCAGGAGGGGACCCAGTACTTC	CASSQVQEGTQYF
TRBV5-1	TRBJ2-1	few	TRBD2	16	TGCGCCAGCAGCTTGGCCGCGGGACTAGCGGGCAATGAGCAGTTCTTC	CASSLAAGLAGNEQFF
TRBV10-3	TRBJ2-1	-	TRBD2	16	TGTGCCATCAGTGAGGGACTAGCGGGGCGATACAATGAGCAGTTCTTC	CAISEGLAGRYNEQFF
TRBV4-1	TRBJ1-1	-	-	15	TGCGCCAGCAGCCTTATTGGGGAGGTGAACACTGAAGCTTTCTTT	CASSLIGEVNTEAFF
TRBV7-8	TRBJ1-2	few	-	16	TGTGCCAGCAGCTTAGCTCGGGGGGCTTCCGACTATGGCTACACCTTC	CASSLARGASDYGYTF
TRBV27	TRBJ2-1	few	-	16	TGTGCCAGCAGTTGGTCCAGAGGAGGGTTGGGCAATGAGCAGTTCTTC	CASSWSRGGLGNEQFF
TRBV6-4	TRBJ2-1	few	TRBD2	16	TGTGCCAGCAGTCCCATAGCGGGAGGGTCCTACAATGAGCAGTTCTTC	CASSPIAGGSYNEQFF
TRBV12-3/TRBV12-4	TRBJ2-7	-	TRBD2	15	TGTGCCAGCAGCAATCATGGCGGGGGGCCGAACGAGCAGTACTTC	CASSNHGGGPNEQYF
TRBV7-9	TRBJ1-2	few	TRBD1	15	TGTGCCAGCAGCTTAACCACAGGGGGCTTCGGTGGCTACACCTTC	CASSLTTGGFGGYTF
TRBV2	TRBJ2-1	-	-	14	TGTGCCAGCAGTGAATACGGGTCCGGCAATGAGCAGTTCTTC	CASSEYGSGNEQFF
TRBV20-1	TRBJ2-3	-	-	14	TGCAGTGCTAGTCGGCGGGGTAGTGCAGATACGCAGTATTTT	CSASRRGSADTQYF